This T cell receptor beta chain appears in the sequencing data of a study of technical replicates of blood from several donors. Sequencing used immunoSEQ multiplex PCR; TCRdb keeps in-frame clones, though not all of them. Among about 70,000 clones, approximately 96% were seen once, and the ten largest hold roughly 0.19%. This receptor was obtained from a human donor in good health. Source material: T cells isolated from PBMCs.

CDR3 sequence (DNA): TGTGCCAGCAGCTTAGTTTCGGAGACCCAGTACTTC. It specifies CASSLVSETQYF. This chain joins TRBV11-2 and TRBJ2-5, with no clear D. Germline V gives CDR1 SGHAT, CDR2 FQNNGV. This CDR3 has 12 residues. Trimming cost V 1 base and J 5 bases, with 5 bases left between them.